The present TCR beta chain was sequenced within a study of CD8+CD57+ T cells in acquired aplastic anemia. Study background: The sorted CD4+ and CD8+ cells yielded an average about 3.5 ug of DNA. Points from the study as a whole: In common between the patients and the controls were around 29 CD8+ CDR3 sequences.

TCR beta VDJ and CDR3 profiling used genomic DNA as template. MiXCR, run by TCRdb on the reads, gives a single entry per CDR3 protein. Counted here are 200,000 to 300,000 distinct CDR3 sequences, around 82% occurring once; the ten biggest clones make up 40% to 55%. On this clonotype itself: Its antigen is as yet unknown.

CD8+CD57+ cell expansion had been shown by flow cytometry in patients chosen for sequencing. The CDR3 spans 14 residues. Trimming removed 3 bases from V and 10 bases from J, with 21 bases in between. Germline assignment: CDR1 DFQATT and CDR2 SNEGSKA (reference sequence). The clonotype was recovered from a human donor with aplastic anemia. The source material was sorted CD4+, CD8+, or CD8+CD57+ T cells (not recorded which) from PBMCs. The gene calls are TRBV20-1 and TRBJ1-1; D possibly corresponds to TRBD1 (5 bases). CDR3 sequence: CSASLGTASTGAFF. Here the CDR3 DNA reads TGCAGTGCTAGCCTCGGGACGGCCAGCACGGGAGCTTTCTTT.